This T cell receptor beta chain was identified in a study of T cell responses to AZD1222 COVID-19 vaccine. Across the whole study: Combined were second doses at about 4 or about 12 weeks. Study results and caveats: Repertoire samples came only from after the peak T cell response. In the spike-specific TCR repertoire, nearly half reportedly target unmutated variant regions. The study found Spike-specific TCR breadth and depth rose after two AZD1222 doses.

The protocol was immunoSEQ multiplex PCR, while the TCRdb copy is restricted to in-frame clones and leaves out a portion. The repertoire has 140,000 to 150,000 clones, 92% of them found once; the top ten carry roughly 4%. The germline V and J ends were trimmed by 4 bases and 6 bases, with 16 bases remaining between them. The CDR3 sequence is 15 residues long. Looked up from germline, CDR1 is SEHNR and CDR2 is FQNEAQ (reference sequence). In the case of this clone: The target antigen is unknown.

The rearrangement joins TRBV7-9 to TRBJ1-3, with a possible D match to TRBD1 (5 bases). Source: peripheral blood, taken on day 0 of AZD1222 vaccination. The receptor was derived from an adult in good health. CDR3 sequence: CASSSRGAPENTIYF. The CDR3 DNA follows: TGTGCCAGCAGCTCACGTGGGGCGCCCGAAAACACCATATATTTT.